This entry concerns a single T cell receptor (beta chain). What it binds is not known. This CDR3 comprises 16 residues. V lost 3 bases and J lost 4, with 15 bases in between. The data derive from a study of cytomegalovirus exposure and HLA in healthy donors. Study-level results: High specificity and sensitivity for cytomegalovirus status were reported for the classifier.

The PCR contained 60 Vbeta and 13 Jbeta primers. Profiling relied on immunoSEQ multiplex PCR, and the TCRdb table lists in-frame clones only, not all of them. The sample records about 160,000 clones, 80% to 85% being singletons. The chain is built from TRBV23-1 and TRBJ1-4, with D perhaps matching TRBD1 (5 bases). TRBV23-1 is an open reading frame, and its role is uncertain. The source of this sequence is a man aged 18 to 30 in good health and CMV-seronegative. The sequenced sample consisted of PBMCs. The chain's CDR3 is CASSHPVGAVNEKLFF. The CDR3 DNA sequence: TGCGCCAGCAGTCACCCAGTAGGGGCTGTTAATGAAAAACTGTTTTTT.